These 29 T cell receptor beta chains originate from one sample sequenced in a study of blood T cell repertoires in COVID-19. Measured with immunoSEQ multiplex PCR; TCRdb has only the in-frame clones, and not every one. The sample has roughly 87,000 clones; around 75% are singletons. The sample was peripheral blood. These TCRs come from a woman aged 45-65 years with acute or convalescent COVID-19.

This clone is a singleton in its sample. V gene TRBV4-3 combines with J gene TRBJ2-3; 7 bases are shared with TRBD2. The CDR3 totals 14 residues. From germline, CDR1 is LGHNA and CDR2 YSLEER. The V and J ends lost 4 bases and 3 bases, in that order; junction bases with no gene match: 4. The CDR3 loop is CASSPRLATDTQYF. The CDR3, as DNA: TGCGCCAGCAGCCCAAGACTAGCTACAGATACGCAGTATTTT.

The chain combines TRBV2 with TRBJ2-3; D is ambiguous. The CDR3 is 16 amino acids. V was pared by 3 bases and J by 2 bases, with 15 bases between. CDR1 is SNHLY and CDR2 is FYNNEI in the germline V gene. CDR3 DNA: TGTGCCAGCAGTGACTCTAGACGGCTGAACACAGATACGCAGTATTTT. This translates into CASSDSRRLNTDTQYF. The whole variable domain, remainder taken from reference TRBV2 and TRBJ2-3, is EPEVTQTPSHQVTQMGQEVILRCVPISNHLYFYWYRQILGQKVEFLVSFYNNEISEKSEIFDDQFSVERPDGSNFTLKIRSTKLEDSAMYFCASSDSRRLNTDTQYFGPGTRLTVL.

This sequence joins TRBV2 and TRBJ2-3; 9 nucleotides match TRBD2. With 5 bases clipped from V and 5 bases from J, the junction kept 11 bases outside the gene matches. CDR3 length: 16 amino acids. The V gene's germline CDR1 is SNHLY and CDR2 FYNNEI. The CDR3, as DNA: TGTGCCAGCAGTCCTGGAGCGGGGGGCCTCATAGATACGCAGTATTTT. Amino acids: CASSPGAGGLIDTQYF.

V gene TRBV12-3 or TRBV12-4 combines with J gene TRBJ1-6; tentative D call: TRBD1 (5 bases). Trimming left V 6 bases short and J 14 bases short, with 14 bases between. CDR3 length equals 12 residues. The CDR3 region is CASRRGGGTLHF. CDR3 nucleotide sequence: TGTGCCAGCAGACGGGGGGGAGGGACCCTCCACTTT.

V gene TRBV4-3 combines with J gene TRBJ2-2, with TRBD1 matching over 7 bases. The trim removed 1 base at V and 3 bases at J, leaving 5 bases unmatched. The CDR3 extends over 16 amino acids. Germline V gene lookup returns CDR1 LGHNA and CDR2 YSLEER. The CDR3 loop reads CASSQARTGYTGELFF. In DNA, the CDR3 is TGCGCCAGCAGCCAAGCCAGGACAGGCTACACCGGGGAGCTGTTTTTT.

The chain combines TRBV28 with TRBJ2-5; 8 nucleotides line up with TRBD1. Trimming at V came to 4 bases and at J to 4 bases, leaving 14 bases not matched to a gene. The CDR3 runs to 17 residues. Germline assignment: CDR1 MDHEN and CDR2 SYDVKM. CDR3 in DNA: TGTGCCAGCAGTTCGGGTGCCTCAGGGGGCGAGGGAGAGACCCAGTACTTC. It translates to CASSSGASGGEGETQYF.

The rearrangement joins TRBV29-1 to TRBJ1-1; no firm D call. CDR1 is SQVTM, CDR2 ANQGSEA, per germline. The CDR3 is made up of 12 amino acids. V was cut by 7 bases and J by 6 bases, with 15 bases left in between. CDR3 residues: CSAAREHSEAFF. For the CDR3, the DNA is TGCAGCGCCGCGAGGGAGCACTCTGAAGCTTTCTTT.

The V and J genes are TRBV7-6 and TRBJ2-7, with 9 positions matching TRBD1. The CDR3 has 14 amino acids. The ends lost 4 bases at V and 3 bases at J; junction bases unmatched: 4. Germline V gene sequence: CDR1 SGHVS, CDR2 FNYEAQ. In nucleotides, the CDR3 is TGTGCCAGCAGCTCGGGACAGGGCTTCTACGAGCAGTACTTC. Translating gives CASSSGQGFYEQYF.

The rearrangement joins TRBV4-3 to TRBJ2-1; D uncertain. Germline V CDR1 and CDR2: LGHNA, YSLEER. Trimming left V 4 bases short and J 4 bases short, with 8 bases between. This CDR3 region has 13 residues. The CDR3 DNA reads TGCGCCAGCAGCCCGCAGGTGTACAATGAGCAGTTCTTC. This encodes CASSPQVYNEQFF.

The chain has TRBV6-5 and TRBJ1-2; possibly TRBD1 for D (6 bases). Between the trimmed V and J ends, which lost 5 bases and 4 bases, there was a span of 11 bases. From germline, CDR1 is MNHEY and CDR2 SVGAGI. The CDR3 sequence is 13 residues long. CDR3 residues: CASSRTVSYGYTF. CDR3 in DNA: TGTGCCAGCAGTCGGACAGTAAGCTATGGCTACACCTTC.

This chain uses TRBV30 with TRBJ1-6; D perhaps matches TRBD1 (6 bases). This CDR3 has 13 residues. The V end was cut by 3 bases, the J end by 8 bases, with 11 bases between. Germline V gene lookup returns CDR1 GTSNPN and CDR2 SVGIG (reference sequence). The CDR3 spells CAWRTGEHSPLHF. In DNA form, the CDR3 reads TGTGCCTGGAGGACAGGTGAACATTCACCCCTCCACTTT. The whole variable domain, filled in from reference TRBV30 and TRBJ1-6, reads SQTIHQWPATLVQPVGSPLSLECTVEGTSNPNLYWYRQAAGRGLQLLFYSVGIGQISSEVPQNLSASRPQDRQFILSSKKLLLSDSGFYLCAWRTGEHSPLHFGNGTRLTVT.

In its sample, this clone was seen once. J is TRBJ2-2 and V is TRBV4-1; 8 nucleotides match TRBD1. Germline CDR1 reads MGHRA; CDR2 reads YSYEKL. The CDR3 is 16 residues long. The ends lost 2 bases at V and 8 bases at J; junction bases unmatched: 10. The CDR3 loop reads CASSQPPGQAAGELFF. The CDR3, as DNA: TGCGCCAGCAGCCAACCGCCGGGACAGGCCGCGGGGGAGCTGTTTTTT.

The chain combines TRBV24-1 with TRBJ2-1, with D possibly matching TRBD2 (5 bases). The CDR3 is 14 amino acids. Trimming removed 5 bases from V and 7 bases from J, with 14 bases in between. The V gene's germline CDR1 is KGHDR and CDR2 SFDVKD. CDR3 residues: CATSGVGSDNEQFF. Here the CDR3 DNA reads TGTGCCACCAGTGGAGTGGGTAGCGATAATGAGCAGTTCTTC.

The CDR3 DNA sequence: TGTGCCAGTAGTTTTACCCGGACAGGGAGCACAGATACGCAGTATTTT. Protein sequence: CASSFTRTGSTDTQYF. V and J are TRBV19 and TRBJ2-3, with 8 bases that match TRBD1. CDR1 is LNHDA, CDR2 SQIVND, per germline (reference sequence). V dropped 5 bases and J dropped 0; count of bases not matched to a gene: 7. There are 16 residues in the CDR3. The whole variable domain, remainder taken from reference TRBV19 and TRBJ2-3, is DGGITQSPKYLFRKEGQNVTLSCEQNLNHDAMYWYRQDPGQGLRLIYYSQIVNDFQKGDIAEGYSVSREKKESFPLTVTSAQKNPTAFYLCASSFTRTGSTDTQYFGPGTRLTVL.

The chain carries TRBV7-2 and TRBJ1-3, with 8 bases matching TRBD1. With V trimmed by 5 bases and J by 4 bases, 4 bases remained unmatched. The CDR3 consists of 14 residues. Germline lookup yields CDR1 SGHTA and CDR2 FQGNSA. CDR3 loop: CASSLGQEGNTIYF. The CDR3 DNA sequence: TGTGCCAGCAGCCTGGGACAGGAAGGAAACACCATATATTTT.

The gene calls are TRBV18 and TRBJ1-2; TRBD1 matches 10 bases. V trimming: 3 bases; J trimming: 8 bases; junction bases outside the gene matches: 9. The CDR3 loop spans 15 amino acids. CDR1 and CDR2 from the germline V gene are KGHSH and LQKENI. CDR3 sequence reads: CASSPNLGQGIGYTF. The CDR3 DNA is TGTGCCAGCTCACCTAACTTGGGACAGGGGATCGGCTACACCTTC.

This clone was seen a single time. This chain connects TRBV5-6 to TRBJ2-5; 8 bases map to TRBD2. Germline-derived CDR1 and CDR2 are SGHDT and YYEEEE. CDR3 length: 14 residues. Unmatched junction bases numbered 2, after V lost 2 bases and J lost 2 bases. In DNA, the CDR3 is TGTGCCAGCAGCTTTCCGGGGGGGCAAGAGACCCAGTACTTC. It specifies CASSFPGGQETQYF.

This chain uses TRBV3-1 (or the pseudogene TRBV3-2) with TRBJ1-1; D not certain. This CDR3 has 14 residues. In germline, CDR1 is LGHDT, CDR2 YNNKEL (reference sequence). V was clipped by 1 base and J by 7 bases, with 13 bases between them. CDR3 bases: TGTGCCAGCAGCCAAGGTGGGAGAGACGTTGAAGCTTTCTTT. Amino acid sequence: CASSQGGRDVEAFF.

V is TRBV28 and J is TRBJ1-2; D might be TRBD1 (6 bases). The V gene's germline CDR1 is MDHEN and CDR2 SYDVKM. V gave up 6 bases and J gave up 8 bases, with 19 bases separating them. This CDR3 is 14 amino acids long. CDR3 in amino acids: CASSLVGLDRGYTF. The CDR3 bases are TGTGCCAGCAGCCTGGTAGGGTTGGACAGAGGCTACACCTTC.

The chain uses TRBV4-3 and TRBJ1-2; D gene unclear. This CDR3 spans 14 amino acids. Per the germline V gene, CDR1 is LGHNA and CDR2 is YSLEER. The V and J ends lost 0 bases and 9 bases respectively, with 14 bases between them. The CDR3 protein is CASSQDLAGSSYTF. The CDR3 coding sequence is TGCGCCAGCAGCCAAGATCTAGCGGGATCGAGCTACACCTTC.

V gene TRBV9 combines with J gene TRBJ2-2, with TRBD2 matching over 9 bases. CDR3 length: 18 residues. Unmatched junction bases numbered 12, after V lost 4 bases and J lost 2 bases. In germline, CDR1 is SGDLS, CDR2 YYNGEE. The CDR3: CASSHLGGGAANTGELFF. DNA of the CDR3: TGTGCCAGCAGCCACTTGGGCGGGGGGGCCGCCAACACCGGGGAGCTGTTTTTT.

The chain has TRBV2 and TRBJ1-1; 8 nucleotides match TRBD1. Germline V gene lookup returns CDR1 SNHLY and CDR2 FYNNEI. V was pared by 4 bases and J by 4 bases, with 2 bases of the junction left unmatched. The CDR3 extends over 13 amino acids. CDR3 bases: TGTGCCAGCAGTGGGACAGGGTTCACTGAAGCTTTCTTT. This gives the protein CASSGTGFTEAFF.

Sample share makes this clone medium-sized. The chain links TRBV6-5 to TRBJ2-1, with D tentatively TRBD1 (5 bases). Germline CDR1 reads MNHEY; CDR2 reads SVGAGI. V gave up 6 bases and J gave up 6 bases, with 9 bases separating them. The CDR3 spans 12 residues. CDR3 in amino acids: CASRYQGNEQFF. For the CDR3, the DNA is TGTGCCAGCAGATATCAGGGCAATGAGCAGTTCTTC.

The sample holds one count of this clone. J is TRBJ2-5 and V is TRBV5-5; 8 positions agree with TRBD1. The CDR3 contains 14 residues. The germline V gene encodes CDR1 SGHKS and CDR2 YYEKEE (reference sequence). Unmatched junction bases numbered 7, after V lost 4 bases and J lost 5 bases. CDR3 nucleotides: TGTGCCAGCAGCCCCAGGGGGCGTGGGGAGACCCAGTACTTC. Translation gives CASSPRGRGETQYF.

The rearrangement uses TRBV18 and TRBJ2-1; D not certain. CDR1 is KGHSH and CDR2 is LQKENI in the germline V gene. The CDR3 has 13 residues. V was shortened by 6 bases and J by 5 bases, with 11 bases between the two germline ends. The CDR3 DNA follows: TGTGCCAGCTCGAAAACTCGAGACAATGAGCAGTTCTTC. Amino acids: CASSKTRDNEQFF.

This chain links TRBV30 with TRBJ2-2, with 9 bases identical to TRBD1. J gave up 3 bases and V 1 base, and 3 bases lay outside the gene matches. Germline CDR1 is GTSNPN and CDR2 is SVGIG (reference sequence). This CDR3 comprises 15 residues. As DNA, the CDR3 is TGTGCCTGGAGTGCAGGGACAGGGTACACCGGGGAGCTGTTTTTT. This encodes CAWSAGTGYTGELFF.

Notes on this clone: A read error may account for a junction end that differs from germline. The V call is TRBV28, the J call TRBJ2-7; D not resolved. Germline values: CDR1 MDHEN, CDR2 SYDVKM. The CDR3 covers 15 residues. CDR3 sequence (DNA): TGTGCCAGCAGCTCCTCCGCTAGGCGCTCCGACGAGCAGTACTTC. Its protein is CASSSSARRSDEQYF.

The chain couples TRBV7-9 to TRBJ1-4, with TRBD1 matching 7 bases. Germline lookup yields CDR1 SEHNR and CDR2 FQNEAQ (reference sequence). The V gene end was trimmed by 0 bases and the J gene end by 7 bases; junction bases not matched to a gene: 5. The CDR3 is 15 amino acids. As DNA, the CDR3 is TGTGCCAGCAGCTTAGCGACAGGGCTTGGTGAAAAACTGTTTTTT. This translates into CASSLATGLGEKLFF.

V is TRBV11-1 and J is TRBJ1-3; 7 nucleotides line up with TRBD1. Trimming took 5 bases from V and 2 from J; bases not matched to a gene: 3. The CDR3 loop spans 14 amino acids. In germline, CDR1 is SGHAT, CDR2 FQDESV (reference sequence). CDR3 region: CASSIGTAGNTIYF. CDR3 bases: TGTGCCAGCAGCATCGGGACAGCTGGAAACACCATATATTTT. The entire variable domain, with the rest obtained from reference TRBV11-1 and TRBJ1-3, is as follows: EAEVAQSPRYKITEKSQAVAFWCDPISGHATLYWYRQILGQGPELLVQFQDESVVDDSQLPKDRFSAERLKGVDSTLKIQPAELGDSAMYLCASSIGTAGNTIYFGEGSWLTVV.